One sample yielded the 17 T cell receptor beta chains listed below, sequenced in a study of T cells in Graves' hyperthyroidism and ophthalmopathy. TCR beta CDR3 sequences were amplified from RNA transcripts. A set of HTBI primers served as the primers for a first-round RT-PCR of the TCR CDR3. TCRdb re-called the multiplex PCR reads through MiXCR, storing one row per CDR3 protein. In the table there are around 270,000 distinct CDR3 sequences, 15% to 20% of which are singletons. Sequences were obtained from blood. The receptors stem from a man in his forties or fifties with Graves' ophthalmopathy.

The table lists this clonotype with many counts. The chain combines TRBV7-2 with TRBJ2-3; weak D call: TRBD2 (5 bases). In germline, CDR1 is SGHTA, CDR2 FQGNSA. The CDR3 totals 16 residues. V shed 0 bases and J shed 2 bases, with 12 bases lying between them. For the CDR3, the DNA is TGTGCCAGCAGCTTAGCTGTCGGGATCCTCACAGATACGCAGTATTTT. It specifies CASSLAVGILTDTQYF.

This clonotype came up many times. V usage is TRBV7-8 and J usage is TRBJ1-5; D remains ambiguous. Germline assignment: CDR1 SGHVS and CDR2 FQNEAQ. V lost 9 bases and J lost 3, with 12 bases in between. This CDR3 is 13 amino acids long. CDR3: CASSQSFNQPQHF. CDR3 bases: TGTGCCAGTTCACAGTCCTTCAATCAGCCCCAGCATTTT.

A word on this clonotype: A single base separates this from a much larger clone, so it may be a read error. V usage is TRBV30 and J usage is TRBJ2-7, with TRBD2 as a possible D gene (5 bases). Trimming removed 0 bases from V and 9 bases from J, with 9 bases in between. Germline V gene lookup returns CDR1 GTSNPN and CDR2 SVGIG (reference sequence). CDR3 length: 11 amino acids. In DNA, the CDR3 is TGTGCCTGGAGTGTTCGACTACGGCAGTACTTC. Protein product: CAWSVRLRQYF.

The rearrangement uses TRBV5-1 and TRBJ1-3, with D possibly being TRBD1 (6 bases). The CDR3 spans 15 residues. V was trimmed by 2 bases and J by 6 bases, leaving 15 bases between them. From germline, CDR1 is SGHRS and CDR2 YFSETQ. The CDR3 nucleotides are TGCGCCAGCAGCTTTACGACAGGAGGTGAAAACACCATATATTTT. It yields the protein CASSFTTGGENTIYF. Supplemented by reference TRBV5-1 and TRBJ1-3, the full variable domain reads KAGVTQTPRYLIKTRGQQVTLSCSPISGHRSVSWYQQTPGQGLQFLFEYFSETQRNKGNFPGRFSGRQFSNSRSEMNVSTLELGDSALYLCASSFTTGGENTIYFGEGSWLTVV.

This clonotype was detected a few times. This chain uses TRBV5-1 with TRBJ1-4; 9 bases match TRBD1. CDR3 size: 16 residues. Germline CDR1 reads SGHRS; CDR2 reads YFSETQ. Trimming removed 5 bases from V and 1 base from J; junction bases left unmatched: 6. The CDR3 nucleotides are TGCGCCAGCAGAATGGGACAGGGTCGAACTAATGAAAAACTGTTTTTT. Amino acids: CASRMGQGRTNEKLFF. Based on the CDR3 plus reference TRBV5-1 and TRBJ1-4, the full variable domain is KAGVTQTPRYLIKTRGQQVTLSCSPISGHRSVSWYQQTPGQGLQFLFEYFSETQRNKGNFPGRFSGRQFSNSRSEMNVSTLELGDSALYLCASRMGQGRTNEKLFFGSGTQLSVL.

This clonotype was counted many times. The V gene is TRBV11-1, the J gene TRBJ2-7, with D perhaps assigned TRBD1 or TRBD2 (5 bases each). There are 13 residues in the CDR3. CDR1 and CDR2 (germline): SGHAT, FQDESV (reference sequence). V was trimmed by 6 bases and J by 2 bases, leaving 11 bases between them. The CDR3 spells CASRGERAYEQYF. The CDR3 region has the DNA TGTGCCAGCAGAGGGGAGAGGGCCTACGAGCAGTACTTC. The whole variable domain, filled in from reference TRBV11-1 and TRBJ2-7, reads EAEVAQSPRYKITEKSQAVAFWCDPISGHATLYWYRQILGQGPELLVQFQDESVVDDSQLPKDRFSAERLKGVDSTLKIQPAELGDSAMYLCASRGERAYEQYFGPGTRLTVT.

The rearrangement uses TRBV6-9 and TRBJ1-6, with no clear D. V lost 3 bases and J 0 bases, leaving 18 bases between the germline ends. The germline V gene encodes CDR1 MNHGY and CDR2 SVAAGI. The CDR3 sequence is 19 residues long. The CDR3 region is CASSYTGPEISSYNSPLHF. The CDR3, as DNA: TGTGCCAGCAGTTACACCGGGCCAGAGATAAGCTCCTATAATTCACCCCTCCACTTT.

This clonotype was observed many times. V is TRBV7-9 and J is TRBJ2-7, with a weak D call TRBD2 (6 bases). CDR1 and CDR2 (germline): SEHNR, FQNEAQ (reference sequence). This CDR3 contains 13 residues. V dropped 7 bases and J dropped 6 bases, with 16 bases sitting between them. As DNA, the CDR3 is TGTGCCAGCACTTCCGCTTCGCGGGGCGAGCAGTACTTC. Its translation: CASTSASRGEQYF. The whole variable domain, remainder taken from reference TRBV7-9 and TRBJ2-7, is DTGVSQNPRHKITKRGQNVTFRCDPISEHNRLYWYRQTLGQGPEFLTYFQNEAQLEKSRLLSDRFSAERPKGSFSTLEIQRTEQGDSAMYLCASTSASRGEQYFGPGTRLTVT.

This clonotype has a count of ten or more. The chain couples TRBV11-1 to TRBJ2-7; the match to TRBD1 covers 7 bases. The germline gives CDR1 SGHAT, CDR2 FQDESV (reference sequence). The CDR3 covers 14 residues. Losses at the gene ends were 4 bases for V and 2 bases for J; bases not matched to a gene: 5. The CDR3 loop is CASSSTTGPYEQYF. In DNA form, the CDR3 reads TGTGCCAGCAGCTCAACGACAGGGCCCTACGAGCAGTACTTC.

This CDR3 reads CASSGQLAGASTDTQYF. The CDR3 nucleotides read TGTGCCAGCAGTGGCCAACTAGCGGGGGCTAGCACAGATACGCAGTATTTT. The J gene is TRBJ2-3, the V gene TRBV28, with TRBD2 identical over 11 bases. CDR1 and CDR2 from the germline V gene are MDHEN and SYDVKM. The length of the CDR3 is 17 residues. J lost 0 bases, V lost 5 bases, and 7 bases had no gene match.

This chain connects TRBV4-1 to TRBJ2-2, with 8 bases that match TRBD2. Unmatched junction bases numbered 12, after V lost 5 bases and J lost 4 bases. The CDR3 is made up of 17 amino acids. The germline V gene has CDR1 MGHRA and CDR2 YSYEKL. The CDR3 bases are TGCGCCAGCAGCTCACTGAGGCGGGAGGTGCCCACCGGGGAGCTGTTTTTT. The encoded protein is CASSSLRREVPTGELFF.

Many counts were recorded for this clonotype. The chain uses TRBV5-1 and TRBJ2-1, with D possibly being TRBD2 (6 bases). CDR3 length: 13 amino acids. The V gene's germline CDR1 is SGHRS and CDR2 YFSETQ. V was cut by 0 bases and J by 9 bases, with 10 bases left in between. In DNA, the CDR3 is TGCGCCAGCAGCTTGGCCGGGAGACGTGAGCAGTTCTTC. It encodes CASSLAGRREQFF.

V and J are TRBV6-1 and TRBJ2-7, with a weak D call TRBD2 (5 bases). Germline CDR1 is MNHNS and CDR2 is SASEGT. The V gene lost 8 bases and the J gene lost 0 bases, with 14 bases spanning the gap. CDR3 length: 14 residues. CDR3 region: CASHPLGVSYEQYF. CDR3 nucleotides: TGTGCCAGCCACCCGCTGGGAGTCTCCTACGAGCAGTACTTC.

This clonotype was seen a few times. The CDR3 nucleotides read TGTGCCAGCAGCCCCATCCTCCTACTAGCGGGAGTTAATACAGATACGCAGTATTTT. This sequence encodes CASSPILLLAGVNTDTQYF. This chain joins TRBV7-9 and TRBJ2-3; 11 nucleotides agree with TRBD2. The germline CDR1 and CDR2 sequences are SEHNR and FQNEAQ (reference sequence). This CDR3 is 19 amino acids long. Losses at the gene ends were 5 bases for V and 3 bases for J; bases not matched to a gene: 16.

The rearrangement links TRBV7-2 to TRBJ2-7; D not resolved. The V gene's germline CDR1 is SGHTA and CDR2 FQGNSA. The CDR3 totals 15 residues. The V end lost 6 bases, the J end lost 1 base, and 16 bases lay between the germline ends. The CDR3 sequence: CASRAFGGTSYEQYF. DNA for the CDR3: TGTGCCAGCAGAGCTTTTGGCGGAACTTCCTACGAGCAGTACTTC.

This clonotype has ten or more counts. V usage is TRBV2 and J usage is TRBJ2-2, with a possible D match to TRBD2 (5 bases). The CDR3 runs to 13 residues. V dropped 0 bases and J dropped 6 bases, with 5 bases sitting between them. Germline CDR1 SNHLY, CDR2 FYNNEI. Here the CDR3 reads CASSEARAGELFF. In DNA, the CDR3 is TGTGCCAGCAGTGAAGCGCGGGCCGGGGAGCTGTTTTTT.

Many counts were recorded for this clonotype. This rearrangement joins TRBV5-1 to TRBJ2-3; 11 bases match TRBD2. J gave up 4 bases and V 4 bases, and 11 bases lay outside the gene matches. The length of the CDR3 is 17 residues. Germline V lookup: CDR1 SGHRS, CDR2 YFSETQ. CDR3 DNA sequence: TGCGCCAGCAGCCCGGGCCTGACTAGCGGGAAAGCAGATACGCAGTATTTT. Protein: CASSPGLTSGKADTQYF.